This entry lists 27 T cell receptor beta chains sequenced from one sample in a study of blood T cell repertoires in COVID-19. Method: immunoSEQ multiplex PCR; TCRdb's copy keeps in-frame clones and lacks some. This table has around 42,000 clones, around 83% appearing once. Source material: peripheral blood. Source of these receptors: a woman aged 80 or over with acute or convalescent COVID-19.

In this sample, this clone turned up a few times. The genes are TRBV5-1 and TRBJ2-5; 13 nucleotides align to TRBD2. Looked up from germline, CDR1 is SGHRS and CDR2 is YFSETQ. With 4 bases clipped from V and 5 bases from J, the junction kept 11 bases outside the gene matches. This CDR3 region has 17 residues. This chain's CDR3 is CASSARTSGGAGETQYF. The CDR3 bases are TGCGCCAGCAGCGCCCGGACTAGCGGGGGCGCCGGCGAGACCCAGTACTTC.

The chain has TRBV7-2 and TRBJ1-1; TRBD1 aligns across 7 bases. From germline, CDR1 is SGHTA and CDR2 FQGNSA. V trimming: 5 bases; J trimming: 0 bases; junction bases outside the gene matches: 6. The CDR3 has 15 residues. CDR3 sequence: CASSPWTGVNTEAFF. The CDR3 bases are TGTGCCAGCAGCCCCTGGACAGGAGTGAACACTGAAGCTTTCTTT.

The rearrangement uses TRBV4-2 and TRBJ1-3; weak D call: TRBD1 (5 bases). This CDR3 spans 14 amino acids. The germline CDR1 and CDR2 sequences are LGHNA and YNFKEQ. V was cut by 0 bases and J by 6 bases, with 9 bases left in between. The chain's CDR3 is CASSQDRGPNTIYF. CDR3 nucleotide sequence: TGTGCCAGCAGCCAAGATAGGGGCCCAAACACCATATATTTT.

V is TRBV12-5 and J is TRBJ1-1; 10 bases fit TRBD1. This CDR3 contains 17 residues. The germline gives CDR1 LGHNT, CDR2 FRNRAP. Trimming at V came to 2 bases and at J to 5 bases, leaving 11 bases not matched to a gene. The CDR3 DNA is TGTGCTAGTGGTTTGTCAACCGGGACAGGGGTTGGGACTGAAGCTTTCTTT. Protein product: CASGLSTGTGVGTEAFF.

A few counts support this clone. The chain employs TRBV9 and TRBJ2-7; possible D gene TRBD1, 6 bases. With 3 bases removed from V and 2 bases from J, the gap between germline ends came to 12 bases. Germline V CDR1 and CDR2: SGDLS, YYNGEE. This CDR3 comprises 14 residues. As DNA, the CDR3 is TGTGCCAGCAGCGGGCACAGGGTCGCCTACGAGCAGTACTTC. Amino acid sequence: CASSGHRVAYEQYF. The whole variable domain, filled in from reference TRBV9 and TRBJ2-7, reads DSGVTQTPKHLITATGQRVTLRCSPRSGDLSVYWYQQSLDQGLQFLIQYYNGEERAKGNILERFSAQQFPDLHSELNLSSLELGDSALYFCASSGHRVAYEQYFGPGTRLTVT.

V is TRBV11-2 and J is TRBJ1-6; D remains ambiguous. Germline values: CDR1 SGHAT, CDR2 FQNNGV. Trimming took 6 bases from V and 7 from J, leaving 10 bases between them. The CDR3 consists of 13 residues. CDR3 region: CASSFQENSPLHF. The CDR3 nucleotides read TGTGCCAGCAGTTTCCAGGAAAATTCACCCCTCCACTTT.

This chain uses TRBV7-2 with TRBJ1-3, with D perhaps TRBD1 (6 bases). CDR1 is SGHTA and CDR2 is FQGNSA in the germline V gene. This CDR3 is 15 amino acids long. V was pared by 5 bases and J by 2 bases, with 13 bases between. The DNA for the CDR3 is TGTGCCAGCAGCGAACACAGGGTCCCTGGAAACACCATATATTTT. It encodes CASSEHRVPGNTIYF.

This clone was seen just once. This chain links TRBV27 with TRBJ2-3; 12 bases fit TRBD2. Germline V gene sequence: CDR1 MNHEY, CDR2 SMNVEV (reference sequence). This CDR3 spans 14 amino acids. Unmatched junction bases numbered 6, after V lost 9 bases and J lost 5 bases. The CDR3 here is CASSLAGGQDTQYF. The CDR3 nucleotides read TGTGCCAGTTCCCTAGCGGGGGGGCAAGATACGCAGTATTTT.

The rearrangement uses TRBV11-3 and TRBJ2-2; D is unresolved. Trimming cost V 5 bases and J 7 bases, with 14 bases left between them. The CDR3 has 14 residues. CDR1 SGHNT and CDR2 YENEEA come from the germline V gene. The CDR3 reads CASSLLPILGELFF. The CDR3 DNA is TGTGCCAGCAGCCTCCTCCCTATCCTCGGGGAGCTGTTTTTT.

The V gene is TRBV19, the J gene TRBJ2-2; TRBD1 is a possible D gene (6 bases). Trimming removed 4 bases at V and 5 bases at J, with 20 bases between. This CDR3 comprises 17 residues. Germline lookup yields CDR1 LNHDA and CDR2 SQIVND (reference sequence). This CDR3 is CASSRPRDTQSTGELFF. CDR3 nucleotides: TGTGCCAGTAGTAGACCCCGGGACACGCAATCAACCGGGGAGCTGTTTTTT.

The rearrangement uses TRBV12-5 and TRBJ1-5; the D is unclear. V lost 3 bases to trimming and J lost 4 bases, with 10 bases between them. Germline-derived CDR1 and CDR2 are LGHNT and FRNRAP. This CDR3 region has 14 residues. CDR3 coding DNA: TGTGCTAGTGGTTTTATCGGCGGAAATCAGCCCCAGCATTTT. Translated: CASGFIGGNQPQHF. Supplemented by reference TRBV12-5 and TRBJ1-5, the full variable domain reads DARVTQTPRHKVTEMGQEVTMRCQPILGHNTVFWYRQTMMQGLELLAYFRNRAPLDDSGMPKDRFSAEMPDATLATLKIQPSEPRDSAVYFCASGFIGGNQPQHFGDGTRLSIL.

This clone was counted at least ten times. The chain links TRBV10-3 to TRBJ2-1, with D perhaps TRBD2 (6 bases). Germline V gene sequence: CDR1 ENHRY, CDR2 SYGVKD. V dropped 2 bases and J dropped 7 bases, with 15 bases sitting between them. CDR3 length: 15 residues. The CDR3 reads CAISEQLARNNEQFF. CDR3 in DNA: TGTGCCATCAGTGAGCAACTAGCAAGGAATAATGAGCAGTTCTTC.

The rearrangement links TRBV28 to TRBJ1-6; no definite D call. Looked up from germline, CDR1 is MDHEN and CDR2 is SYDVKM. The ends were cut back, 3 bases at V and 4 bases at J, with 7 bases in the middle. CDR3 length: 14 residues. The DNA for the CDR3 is TGTGCCAGCAGTTTTGGCAGTTATAATTCACCCCTCCACTTT. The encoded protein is CASSFGSYNSPLHF. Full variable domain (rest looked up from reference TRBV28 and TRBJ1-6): DVKVTQSSRYLVKRTGEKVFLECVQDMDHENMFWYRQDPGLGLRLIYFSYDVKMKEKGDIPEGYSVSREKKERFSLILESASTNQTSMYLCASSFGSYNSPLHFGNGTRLTVT.

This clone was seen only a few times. CDR3 nucleotide sequence: TGTGCCAGCAGCTTGGAGCCTGGGGGCGTTAATGAAAAACTGTTTTTT. Protein product: CASSLEPGGVNEKLFF. The rearrangement links TRBV5-8 to TRBJ1-4, with a possible D match to TRBD1 (6 bases). With 0 bases removed from V and 4 bases from J, the gap between germline ends came to 13 bases. Germline V gene sequence: CDR1 SGHTS, CDR2 YDEGEE. This CDR3 contains 16 residues.

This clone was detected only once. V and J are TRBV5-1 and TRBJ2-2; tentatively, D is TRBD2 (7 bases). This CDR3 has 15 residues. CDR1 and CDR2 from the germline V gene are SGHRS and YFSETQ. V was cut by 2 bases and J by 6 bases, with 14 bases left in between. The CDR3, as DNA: TGCGCCAGCAGCTTCGACGGGGGGCTCCCCGGGGAGCTGTTTTTT. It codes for CASSFDGGLPGELFF.

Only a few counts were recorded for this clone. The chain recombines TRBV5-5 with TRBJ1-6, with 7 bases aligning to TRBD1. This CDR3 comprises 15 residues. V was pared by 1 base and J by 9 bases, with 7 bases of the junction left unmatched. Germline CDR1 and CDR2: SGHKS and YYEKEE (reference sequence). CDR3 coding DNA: TGTGCCAGCAGCTTGATAAGGGGGCCGGGTTCACCCCTCCACTTT. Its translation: CASSLIRGPGSPLHF.

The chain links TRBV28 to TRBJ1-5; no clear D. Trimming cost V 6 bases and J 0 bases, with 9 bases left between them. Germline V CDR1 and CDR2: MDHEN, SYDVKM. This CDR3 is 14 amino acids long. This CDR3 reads CASRSGNSNQPQHF. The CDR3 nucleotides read TGTGCCAGCAGGTCGGGGAATAGCAATCAGCCCCAGCATTTT. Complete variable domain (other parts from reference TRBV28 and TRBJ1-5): DVKVTQSSRYLVKRTGEKVFLECVQDMDHENMFWYRQDPGLGLRLIYFSYDVKMKEKGDIPEGYSVSREKKERFSLILESASTNQTSMYLCASRSGNSNQPQHFGDGTRLSIL.

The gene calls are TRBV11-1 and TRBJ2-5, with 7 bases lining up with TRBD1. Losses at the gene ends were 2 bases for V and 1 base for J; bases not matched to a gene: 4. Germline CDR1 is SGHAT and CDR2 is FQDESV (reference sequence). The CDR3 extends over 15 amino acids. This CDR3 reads CASSLSTGPQETQYF. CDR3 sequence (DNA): TGTGCCAGCAGCTTATCGACAGGGCCCCAAGAGACCCAGTACTTC.

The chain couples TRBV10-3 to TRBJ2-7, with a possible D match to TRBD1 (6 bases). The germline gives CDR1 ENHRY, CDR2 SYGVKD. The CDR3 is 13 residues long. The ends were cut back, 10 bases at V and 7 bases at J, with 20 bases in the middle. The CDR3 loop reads CATTTGLRWEQYF. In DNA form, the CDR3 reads TGTGCCACGACGACAGGCCTACGGTGGGAGCAGTACTTC.

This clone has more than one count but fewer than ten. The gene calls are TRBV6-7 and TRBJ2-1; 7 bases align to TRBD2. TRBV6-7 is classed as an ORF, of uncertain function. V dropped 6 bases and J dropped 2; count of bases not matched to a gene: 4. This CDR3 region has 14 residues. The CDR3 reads CASRYGTTYNEQFF. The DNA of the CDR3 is TGTGCCAGCAGATACGGGACTACCTACAATGAGCAGTTCTTC.

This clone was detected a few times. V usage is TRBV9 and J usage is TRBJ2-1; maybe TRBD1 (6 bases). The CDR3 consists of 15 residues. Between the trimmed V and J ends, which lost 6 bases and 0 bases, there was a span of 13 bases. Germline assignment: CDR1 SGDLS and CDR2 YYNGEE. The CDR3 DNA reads TGTGCCAGCACGGCAGGGGCTAGCTCCTACAATGAGCAGTTCTTC. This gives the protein CASTAGASSYNEQFF.

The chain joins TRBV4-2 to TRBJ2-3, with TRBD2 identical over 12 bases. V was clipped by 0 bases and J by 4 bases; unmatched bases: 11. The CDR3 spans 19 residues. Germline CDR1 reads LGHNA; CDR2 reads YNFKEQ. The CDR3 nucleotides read TGTGCCAGCAGCCAAGATGTCGCTAGCGGGGGGGCAAGCGCAGATACGCAGTATTTT. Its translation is CASSQDVASGGASADTQYF.

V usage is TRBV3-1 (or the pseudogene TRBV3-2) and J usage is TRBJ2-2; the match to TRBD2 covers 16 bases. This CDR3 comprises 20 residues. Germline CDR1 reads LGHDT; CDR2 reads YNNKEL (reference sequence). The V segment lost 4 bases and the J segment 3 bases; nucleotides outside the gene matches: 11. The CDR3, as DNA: TGTGCCAGCAGCCTCCTCCCGGGACTAGCGGGGGGGCCGGACACCGGGGAGCTGTTTTTT. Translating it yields CASSLLPGLAGGPDTGELFF.

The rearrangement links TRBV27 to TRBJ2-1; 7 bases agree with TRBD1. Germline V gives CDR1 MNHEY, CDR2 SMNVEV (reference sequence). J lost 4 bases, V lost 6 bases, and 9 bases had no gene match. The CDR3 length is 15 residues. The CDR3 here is CASSLTGDSYNEQFF. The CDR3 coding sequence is TGTGCCAGCAGCCTTACAGGGGATTCGTACAATGAGCAGTTCTTC.

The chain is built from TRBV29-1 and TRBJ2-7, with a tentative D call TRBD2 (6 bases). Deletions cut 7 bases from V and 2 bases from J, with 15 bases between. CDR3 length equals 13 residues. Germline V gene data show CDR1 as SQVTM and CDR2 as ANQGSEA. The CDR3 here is CSARDSYPYEQYF. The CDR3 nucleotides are TGCAGCGCACGGGACTCCTACCCCTACGAGCAGTACTTC.

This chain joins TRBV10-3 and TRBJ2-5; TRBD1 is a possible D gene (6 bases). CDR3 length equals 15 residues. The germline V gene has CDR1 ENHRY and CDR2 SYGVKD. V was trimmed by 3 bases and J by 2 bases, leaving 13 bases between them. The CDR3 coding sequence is TGTGCCATCAGTGAACAGGGTTTGGTACAAGAGACCCAGTACTTC. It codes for CAISEQGLVQETQYF.

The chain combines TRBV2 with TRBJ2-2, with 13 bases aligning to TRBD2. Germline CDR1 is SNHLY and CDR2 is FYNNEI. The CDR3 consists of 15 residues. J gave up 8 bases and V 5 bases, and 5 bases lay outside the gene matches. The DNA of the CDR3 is TGTGCCAGCAGTACAGGACTAGCGGGGGTAGGGGAGCTGTTTTTT. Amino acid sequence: CASSTGLAGVGELFF.